Listed below are T cell receptor beta chains from one sample, sequenced in a study of shared clonotypes between healthy human individuals. The table came from immunoSEQ multiplex PCR; TCRdb's copy has only in-frame clones and leaves some out. The sample holds some 1 million clones, about 75% seen once. Sequencing was carried out using memory CD4+ T cells sorted from blood. The source is a man aged 18 to 29 in good health. Each CDR3 is given with its conserved first and last residue. Fields, in order: D gene, clone size, V gene, J gene, CDR3 protein, CDR3 DNA. The D gene is left open where the match is weak. The size field is filled for only some rows; it gives once, few, many or a size class.

-	once	TRBV27	TRBJ1-6	CASRFGTPYNSPLHF	TGTGCCAGCAGATTCGGGACTCCCTATAATTCACCCCTCCACTTT
TRBD1	-	TRBV6-1	TRBJ2-3	CASSADRTGGAPDTQYF	TGTGCCAGCAGTGCTGACCGGACAGGGGGCGCACCAGATACGCAGTATTTT
-	-	TRBV7-9	TRBJ2-1	CASSLLLQRNEQFF	TGTGCCAGCAGCTTATTGTTGCAGCGCAATGAGCAGTTCTTC
-	-	TRBV7-7	TRBJ2-2	CASSLGETGELFF	TGTGCTAGCAGCTTAGGGGAGACCGGGGAGCTGTTTTTT
-	-	TRBV19	TRBJ1-1	CASSPTMNTEAFF	TGTGCCAGTAGCCCAACAATGAACACTGAAGCTTTCTTT
TRBD1	-	TRBV30	TRBJ1-2	CAWDRGYGYTF	TGTGCCTGGGACAGGGGCTATGGCTACACCTTC
TRBD2	-	TRBV7-3	TRBJ2-5	CASSLTGGAPQETQYF	TGTGCCAGCAGCTTAACCGGGGGGGCCCCCCAAGAGACCCAGTACTTC
-	-	TRBV30	TRBJ2-1	CAWSVVANEQFF	TGTGCCTGGAGTGTAGTGGCGAACGAGCAGTTCTTC
TRBD1	-	TRBV15	TRBJ2-7	CATSRDATRDSGSYEQYF	TGTGCCACCAGCAGAGATGCAACTCGGGACAGTGGGTCCTACGAGCAGTACTTC
-	-	TRBV28	TRBJ1-1	CASSYMDSTEAFF	TGTGCCAGCAGTTATATGGACAGCACTGAAGCTTTCTTT
-	few	TRBV30	TRBJ1-1	CAWSLAGGNTEAFF	TGTGCCTGGAGTCTGGCGGGGGGCAACACTGAAGCTTTCTTT
-	-	TRBV7-9	TRBJ2-5	CASRPSGVMGETQYF	TGTGCCAGCAGGCCCTCCGGGGTAATGGGAGAGACCCAGTACTTC
TRBD1	-	TRBV28	TRBJ1-2	CASSATEQGARGYTF	TGTGCCAGCAGTGCGACCGAACAGGGGGCTCGGGGCTACACCTTC
TRBD1	-	TRBV6-1	TRBJ2-7	CASSEGTGPFYEQYF	TGTGCCAGCAGTGAAGGGACAGGGCCCTTCTACGAGCAGTACTTC
TRBD1	-	TRBV2	TRBJ1-2	CASTTDRGANYGYTF	TGTGCCAGCACTACGGACAGGGGAGCTAACTATGGCTACACCTTC
TRBD2	-	TRBV7-2	TRBJ2-5	CASSRLAGVEQETQYF	TGTGCCAGCAGCCGTCTAGCGGGAGTGGAGCAAGAGACCCAGTACTTC
TRBD2	-	TRBV5-1	TRBJ2-1	CASSLAGFSYNEQFF	TGCGCCAGCAGCCTAGCGGGATTCTCCTACAATGAGCAGTTCTTC
-	-	TRBV2	TRBJ2-5	CASSLALQETQYF	TGTGCCAGCAGTTTAGCGTTACAAGAGACCCAGTACTTC
-	-	TRBV21-1	TRBJ2-1	CAGSGRALGGEQFF	TGTGCCGGTAGCGGGAGGGCCCTCGGGGGTGAGCAGTTCTTC
TRBD1	-	TRBV6-5	TRBJ1-3	CASSRAGQGADTIYF	TGTGCCAGCAGTCGAGCTGGACAGGGTGCGGACACCATATATTTT
TRBD1	-	TRBV18	TRBJ1-2	CASSPGTGMYGYTF	TGTGCCAGCTCACCAGGGACAGGGATGTATGGCTACACCTTC
-	-	TRBV19	TRBJ1-5	CASSIGQGFQPQHF	TGTGCCAGTAGTATTGGGCAGGGGTTTCAGCCCCAGCATTTT
TRBD2	-	TRBV6-5	TRBJ2-7	CASSSGLAGGEQYF	TGTGCCAGCAGCTCGGGACTAGCGGGAGGCGAGCAGTACTTC
TRBD1	-	TRBV10-3	TRBJ1-4	CAISAQGAGEKLFF	TGTGCCATCAGTGCGCAGGGGGCAGGGGAAAAACTGTTTTTT
-	once	TRBV19	TRBJ2-1	CASSPIQGRKFF	TGTGCCAGTAGTCCAATACAGGGAAGGAAGTTCTTC
-	-	TRBV7-9	TRBJ1-1	CASSLDGRVNTEAFF	TGTGCCAGCAGCTTAGATGGCAGGGTGAACACTGAAGCTTTCTTT
-	-	TRBV29-1	TRBJ2-5	CSVEFGGSRVTQYF	TGCAGCGTTGAATTCGGAGGGTCAAGAGTGACCCAGTACTTC
-	-	TRBV2	TRBJ2-1	CASSEALEQFF	TGTGCCAGCAGTGAAGCGCTAGAGCAGTTCTTC